Given below is one T cell receptor (beta chain) in context. Other DNA sequences of this sample code for an identical CDR3. Trimming removed 1 base at V and 5 bases at J, with 5 bases between. CDR3 length: 12 amino acids. Germline V gene sequence: CDR1 LGHDT, CDR2 YNNKEL (reference sequence). The data originate from a study of T cell responses to AZD1222 COVID-19 vaccine. Sequencing was performed with immunoSEQ multiplex PCR; in TCRdb, only in-frame clones are kept and a portion is missing. The sample has approximately 160,000 clones, about 91% seen once. Sequencing used peripheral blood, obtained 28 days after the second AZD1222 dose. The chain links TRBV3-1 (or the pseudogene TRBV3-2) to TRBJ1-2; D is uncertain. This sequence was found in an adult who received the AZD1222 COVID-19 vaccine. The CDR3 is CASSQGGYGYTF. CDR3 bases: TGTGCCAGCAGCCAAGGTGGTTATGGCTACACCTTC.